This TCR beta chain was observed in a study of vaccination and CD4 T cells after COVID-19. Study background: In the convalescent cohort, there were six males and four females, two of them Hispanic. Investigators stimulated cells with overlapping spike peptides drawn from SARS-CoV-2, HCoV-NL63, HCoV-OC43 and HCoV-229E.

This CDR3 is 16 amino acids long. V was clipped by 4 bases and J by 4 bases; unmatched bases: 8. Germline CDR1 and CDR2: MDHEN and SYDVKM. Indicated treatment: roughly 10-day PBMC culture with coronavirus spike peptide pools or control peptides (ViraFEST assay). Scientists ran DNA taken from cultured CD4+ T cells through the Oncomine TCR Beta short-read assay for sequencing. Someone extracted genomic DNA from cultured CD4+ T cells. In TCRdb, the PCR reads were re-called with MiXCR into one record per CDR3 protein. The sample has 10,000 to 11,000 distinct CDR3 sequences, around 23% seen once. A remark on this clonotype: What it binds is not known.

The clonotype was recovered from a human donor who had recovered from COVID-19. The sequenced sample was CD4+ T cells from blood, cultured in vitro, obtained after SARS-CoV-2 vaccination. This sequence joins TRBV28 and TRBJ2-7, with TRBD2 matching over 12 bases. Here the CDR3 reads CASSSLTSGRAYEQYF. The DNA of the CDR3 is TGTGCCAGCAGTTCTTTGACTAGCGGGAGAGCGTACGAGCAGTACTTC.